The 23 T cell receptor beta chains below all came from one sample that was sequenced in a study of beta chain features in type 1 diabetes. The isolated RNA, all of it, was reverse transcribed, so expressed TCRB transcripts were what got sequenced. The method was immunoSEQ multiplex PCR; TCRdb's version includes in-frame clones alone and lacks a portion of them. The sample has just over 150,000 clones, around 10% seen once; the top ten hold roughly 2%. Specimen: central memory CD4+ T cells from blood. The receptors come from a man younger than 30 in good health.

This clone was observed a handful of times. The genes are TRBV7-2 and TRBJ1-4; no reliable D call. Trimming left V 0 bases short and J 7 bases short, with 9 bases between. Germline assignment: CDR1 SGHTA and CDR2 FQGNSA. This CDR3 spans 14 amino acids. The CDR3 reads CASSLAGNGEKLFF. The CDR3 nucleotides are TGTGCCAGCAGCTTAGCAGGGAACGGTGAAAAACTGTTTTTT.

This clone came up a few times. The gene calls are TRBV7-8 and TRBJ2-3; TRBD1 is a possible D gene (5 bases). There are 12 residues in the CDR3. V was shortened by 0 bases and J by 11 bases, with 9 bases between the two germline ends. Germline V lookup: CDR1 SGHVS, CDR2 FQNEAQ. CDR3: CASSLATVQQYF. The DNA for the CDR3 is TGTGCCAGCAGCTTAGCGACAGTTCAGCAGTATTTT.

The V gene is TRBV28, the J gene TRBJ2-5; weak D call: TRBD2 (5 bases). Germline V lookup: CDR1 MDHEN, CDR2 SYDVKM. The CDR3 has 14 amino acids. Trimming cost V 2 bases and J 5 bases, with 12 bases left between them. Here the CDR3 DNA reads TGTGCCAGCAGTTTAGCCGGGGTGCTGGAGACCCAGTACTTC. Translated: CASSLAGVLETQYF.

This clone was seen more than once but under ten times. The chain couples TRBV28 to TRBJ1-5; D is unresolved. The ends were cut back, 6 bases at V and 4 bases at J, with 7 bases in the middle. The CDR3 is 12 residues long. CDR1 and CDR2 from the germline V gene are MDHEN and SYDVKM. CDR3 sequence: CASRPPNQPQHF. CDR3 sequence (DNA): TGTGCCAGCAGGCCCCCTAATCAGCCCCAGCATTTT.

The chain joins TRBV7-9 to TRBJ2-5; D is unclear. In germline, CDR1 is SEHNR, CDR2 FQNEAQ (reference sequence). Trimming removed 5 bases from V and 5 bases from J, with 9 bases in between. The CDR3 is 12 residues long. CDR3 nucleotide sequence: TGTGCCAGCAGCCTGGGGTTGGAGACCCAGTACTTC. Translated: CASSLGLETQYF.

The J gene is TRBJ2-3, the V gene TRBV2; 9 nucleotides match TRBD2. Germline V gene data show CDR1 as SNHLY and CDR2 as FYNNEI. V lost 6 bases, J lost 5 bases, and 9 bases stayed unmatched. The CDR3 has 15 amino acids. Here the CDR3 DNA reads TGTGCCAGCAGATCTGGGACTAGCCGAGGAGATACGCAGTATTTT. Its protein product is CASRSGTSRGDTQYF.

This clone was observed many times. This chain links TRBV9 with TRBJ2-1; possibly TRBD1 or TRBD2 for D (5 bases each). The CDR3 totals 13 residues. The germline gives CDR1 SGDLS, CDR2 YYNGEE. V shed 4 bases and J shed 15 bases, with 20 bases lying between them. The CDR3 bases are TGTGCCAGCAGCTTTAACCGGGACCACCATCCGTTCTTC. It encodes CASSFNRDHHPFF.

The rearrangement links TRBV30 to TRBJ1-2, with D hard to call. Per germline, CDR1 GTSNPN and CDR2 SVGIG (reference sequence). The CDR3 is 13 amino acids. V was cut by 0 bases and J by 4 bases, with 9 bases left in between. CDR3 amino acids: CAWSVGSFYGYTF. The CDR3, as DNA: TGTGCCTGGAGTGTGGGCAGCTTCTATGGCTACACCTTC.

V is TRBV6-5 and J is TRBJ1-2; D is perhaps TRBD1 (5 bases). The CDR3 has 12 residues. Germline lookup yields CDR1 MNHEY and CDR2 SVGAGI. The V gene lost 7 bases and the J gene lost 4 bases, with 10 bases spanning the gap. CDR3 sequence reads: CASKQGTYGYTF. The CDR3, as DNA: TGTGCCAGCAAGCAGGGAACCTATGGCTACACCTTC.

This clone turned up a few times. CDR3 nucleotide sequence: TGTGTCAACAGGGGCATTGAGTGGGATGAGCAGTTCTTC. It yields the protein CVNRGIEWDEQFF. The rearrangement joins TRBV19 to TRBJ2-1; 7 nucleotides align to TRBD1. The CDR3 consists of 13 residues. The germline V gene has CDR1 LNHDA and CDR2 SQIVND (reference sequence). Filled out from reference TRBV19 and TRBJ2-1, the complete variable domain reads DGGITQSPKYLFRKEGQNVTLSCEQNLNHDAMYWYRQDPGQGLRLIYYSQIVNDFQKGDIAEGYSVSREKKESFPLTVTSAQKNPTAFYLCVNRGIEWDEQFFGPGTRLTVL.

The gene calls are TRBV5-1 and TRBJ1-1; no clear D. CDR3 length equals 13 residues. V dropped 6 bases and J dropped 0 bases, with 9 bases sitting between them. The germline V gene has CDR1 SGHRS and CDR2 YFSETQ. The CDR3 sequence is CASTESVNTEAFF. The CDR3 coding sequence is TGCGCCAGCACGGAATCGGTGAACACTGAAGCTTTCTTT. Looking up the rest from reference TRBV5-1 and TRBJ1-1 gives the full variable domain: KAGVTQTPRYLIKTRGQQVTLSCSPISGHRSVSWYQQTPGQGLQFLFEYFSETQRNKGNFPGRFSGRQFSNSRSEMNVSTLELGDSALYLCASTESVNTEAFFGQGTRLTVV.

By sample share, this clone is medium-sized. V usage is TRBV21-1 and J usage is TRBJ2-4; TRBD1 is taken as the D call from the table, unchecked against the DNA. TRBV21-1 represents a pseudogene. The length of the CDR3 is 16 residues. CDR3 DNA sequence: TGTGCCAGCAGCGCTGACAGGGGGCCCGCCAAAAACATTCAGTACTTC. Protein sequence: CASSADRGPAKNIQYF.

The sample holds a few counts of this clone. CDR3 nucleotides: TGCGCCAGCAGCCTCGAAAACACCATATATTTT. Protein sequence: CASSLENTIYF. The rearrangement joins TRBV4-1 to TRBJ1-3; D gene ambiguous. Germline CDR1 reads MGHRA; CDR2 reads YSYEKL. The CDR3 length is 11 residues. Trimming left V 4 bases short and J 6 bases short, with 4 bases between.

This clone was counted only a few times. This could be a read error, since a much larger clone is one nucleotide away. This same CDR3 is encoded by further DNA sequences in the sample. The chain is built from TRBV4-2 and TRBJ2-2, with 8 nucleotides matching TRBD2. The CDR3 consists of 16 residues. The germline V gene encodes CDR1 LGHNA and CDR2 YNFKEQ. The J segment lost 3 bases and the V segment lost 4 bases, leaving 7 bases of the junction unmatched. CDR3 sequence: CASSLRRGADTGELFF. The CDR3 DNA sequence: TGTGCCAGCAGCCTCAGGCGGGGGGCGGACACCGGGGAGCTGTTTTTT.

The chain recombines TRBV6-1 with TRBJ2-7, with D perhaps TRBD1 or TRBD2 (5 bases each). The CDR3 is made up of 14 amino acids. Trimming removed 6 bases at V and 3 bases at J, with 15 bases between. The germline gives CDR1 MNHNS, CDR2 SASEGT. CDR3 amino acids: CASRPGPRGYEQYF. Here the CDR3 DNA reads TGTGCCAGCAGGCCGGGACCGAGGGGCTACGAGCAGTACTTC.

This clone was observed a handful of times. The rearrangement uses TRBV10-3 and TRBJ2-7; D unresolved. V lost 3 bases and J lost 4, with 4 bases in between. CDR1 is ENHRY, CDR2 SYGVKD, per germline. This CDR3 has 11 residues. CDR3 DNA sequence: TGTGCCATCAGTGAACGGTACGAGCAGTACTTC. Its translation is CAISERYEQYF.

This chain connects TRBV7-2 to TRBJ2-1; TRBD1 matches 7 bases. Germline values: CDR1 SGHTA, CDR2 FQGNSA. The CDR3 extends over 16 amino acids. The trim removed 5 bases at V and 3 bases at J, leaving 10 bases unmatched. The CDR3 DNA is TGTGCCAGCAGCCTACAGGGGATGGGTAACTACAATGAGCAGTTCTTC. It specifies CASSLQGMGNYNEQFF.

The rearrangement links TRBV29-1 to TRBJ2-7; D may match TRBD1 or TRBD2 (5 bases each). The CDR3 contains 13 residues. Germline V gene sequence: CDR1 SQVTM, CDR2 ANQGSEA. The V end was cut by 6 bases, the J end by 2 bases, with 14 bases between. Written as DNA, the CDR3 is TGCAGCGTGGGCCGGGACGGACCCTACGAGCAGTACTTC. Translating gives CSVGRDGPYEQYF.

The chain couples TRBV2 to TRBJ2-1, with 7 positions matching TRBD2. This CDR3 region has 12 residues. Germline CDR1 is SNHLY and CDR2 is FYNNEI. V shed 8 bases and J 6 bases; nucleotides not matched to a gene: 4. CDR3 amino acids: CASRREGNEQFF. The CDR3 DNA sequence: TGTGCCAGCCGGAGGGAGGGCAATGAGCAGTTCTTC.

The chain recombines TRBV29-1 with TRBJ1-2; 9 bases agree with TRBD1. The CDR3 covers 13 residues. V gave up 5 bases and J gave up 6 bases; unmatched junction bases: 7. Germline V gives CDR1 SQVTM, CDR2 ANQGSEA. CDR3 bases: TGCAGCGTTTCCCGGGACAGGGTAAATGGCTACACCTTC. Its translation is CSVSRDRVNGYTF. Full variable domain (outside the CDR3, taken from reference TRBV29-1 and TRBJ1-2): SAVISQKPSRDICQRGTSLTIQCQVDSQVTMMFWYRQQPGQSLTLIATANQGSEATYESGFVIDKFPISRPNLTFSTLTVSNMSPEDSSIYLCSVSRDRVNGYTFGSGTRLTVV.

The chain joins TRBV30 to TRBJ1-2; D not resolved. This CDR3 has 12 residues. Germline CDR1 is GTSNPN and CDR2 is SVGIG (reference sequence). The ends were cut back, 4 bases at V and 7 bases at J, with 13 bases in the middle. The CDR3 DNA reads TGTGCCTGGACGGCCAGTCTAGGTGGCTACACCTTC. Its translation is CAWTASLGGYTF.

This chain links TRBV19 with TRBJ2-7; TRBD2 is a possible D gene (6 bases). The V gene lost 5 bases and the J gene lost 3 bases, with 11 bases spanning the gap. The CDR3 has 13 amino acids. Germline-derived CDR1 and CDR2 are LNHDA and SQIVND (reference sequence). The CDR3 DNA reads TGTGCCAGTAGTGACCAGGAGGGCTACGAGCAGTACTTC. Its protein is CASSDQEGYEQYF.

This clone was observed a few times. The V call is TRBV7-2, the J call TRBJ2-7; D unclear. CDR3 length equals 13 residues. Germline CDR1 reads SGHTA; CDR2 reads FQGNSA. Trimming cost V 0 bases and J 2 bases, with 5 bases left between them. The CDR3 coding sequence is TGTGCCAGCAGCTTAGCGAGTACCTACGAGCAGTACTTC. The encoded protein is CASSLASTYEQYF.